This entry lists 29 T cell receptor beta chains sequenced from one sample in a study of T-cell reconstitution after alpha-beta-depleted transplantation in children. Unique molecular identifiers tagged the TCRbeta library. Via MiXCR, TCRdb re-called the PCR reads, giving one row per CDR3 protein. This sample yields about 300,000 distinct CDR3 sequences, of which 10% are seen a single time; less than 9% belongs to the top ten. This sample comprised PBMCs, obtained before TCRalphabeta/CD19-depleted stem cell transplant. These receptors came from a boy less than two years old with acute myeloid leukemia, due to receive a stem cell transplant.

This clonotype was detected many times. The gene calls are TRBV7-2 and TRBJ2-3, with D perhaps being TRBD1 or TRBD2 (6 bases each). With 5 bases removed from V and 1 base from J, the gap between germline ends came to 16 bases. Germline CDR1 SGHTA, CDR2 FQGNSA. CDR3 length: 16 amino acids. CDR3 residues: CASSRRRAGGTDTQYF. For the CDR3, the DNA is TGTGCCAGCAGCCGTAGGAGGGCAGGGGGCACAGATACGCAGTATTTT. Variable domain in full (rest from reference TRBV7-2 and TRBJ2-3): GAGVSQSPSNKVTEKGKDVELRCDPISGHTALYWYRQSLGQGLEFLIYFQGNSAPDKSGLPSDRFSAERTGGSVSTLTIQRTQQEDSAVYLCASSRRRAGGTDTQYFGPGTRLTVL.

Ten or more counts support this clonotype. This sequence joins TRBV12-3 or TRBV12-4 and TRBJ2-1; either TRBD1 or TRBD2 may fit D (5 bases each). V lost 5 bases to trimming and J lost 6 bases, with 17 bases between them. The CDR3 has 15 amino acids. The CDR3, as DNA: TGTGCCAGCAGTCCCTCGGGACGGCGACGCAATGAGCAGTTCTTC. Translated, it gives CASSPSGRRRNEQFF.

In this sample, this clonotype turned up many times. The V and J genes are TRBV11-2 and TRBJ2-3; 8 bases match TRBD1. CDR3 size: 17 residues. V lost 1 base to trimming and J lost 4 bases; unmatched junction nucleotides: 10. Germline assignment: CDR1 SGHAT and CDR2 FQNNGV. CDR3 sequence reads: CASSLVPGQGNADTQYF. Written as DNA, the CDR3 is TGTGCCAGCAGCTTAGTCCCCGGACAGGGTAACGCAGATACGCAGTATTTT. Using reference TRBV11-2 and TRBJ2-3 for the parts outside the CDR3, the full variable domain is EAGVAQSPRYKIIEKRQSVAFWCNPISGHATLYWYQQILGQGPKLLIQFQNNGVVDDSQLPKDRFSAERLKGVDSTLKIQPAKLEDSAVYLCASSLVPGQGNADTQYFGPGTRLTVL.

This clonotype was seen ten or more times. The rearrangement joins TRBV4-2 to TRBJ2-5, with 13 positions matching TRBD2. V was clipped by 4 bases and J by 1 base; unmatched bases: 3. This CDR3 is built from 16 residues. Germline CDR1 LGHNA, CDR2 YNFKEQ. The CDR3 DNA sequence: TGTGCCAGCAGCCGCGGGACTAGCGGGATCCAAGAGACCCAGTACTTC. Amino acids: CASSRGTSGIQETQYF.

This clonotype appeared many times. The chain joins TRBV9 to TRBJ1-2, with D tentatively TRBD1 (5 bases). From germline, CDR1 is SGDLS and CDR2 YYNGEE. Trimming pared 0 bases from V and 4 bases from J, leaving 13 bases between. This CDR3 comprises 15 residues. The CDR3 DNA is TGTGCCAGCAGCGTAGATGGGGGGAGTAGCTATGGCTACACCTTC. Amino acids: CASSVDGGSSYGYTF. Full variable domain (remainder filled in from reference TRBV9 and TRBJ1-2): DSGVTQTPKHLITATGQRVTLRCSPRSGDLSVYWYQQSLDQGLQFLIQYYNGEERAKGNILERFSAQQFPDLHSELNLSSLELGDSALYFCASSVDGGSSYGYTFGSGTRLTVV.

This chain joins TRBV4-3 and TRBJ2-1; TRBD2 aligns across 8 bases. There are 17 residues in the CDR3. CDR1 LGHNA and CDR2 YSLEER come from the germline V gene. Trimming cost V 0 bases and J 6 bases; bases outside gene matches: 10. The CDR3 DNA is TGCGCCAGCAGCCAAGACCGAGCGGGAGTGATCTTCAATGAGCAGTTCTTC. This sequence encodes CASSQDRAGVIFNEQFF.

This chain joins TRBV11-3 and TRBJ2-3; D is ambiguous. Looked up from germline, CDR1 is SGHNT and CDR2 is YENEEA. Trimming stripped 5 bases from V and 4 bases from J, with 7 bases between. CDR3 size: 12 residues. The DNA for the CDR3 is TGTGCCAGCAGCGAAGGGCCAGATACGCAGTATTTT. Protein sequence: CASSEGPDTQYF. Filled out from reference TRBV11-3 and TRBJ2-3, the complete variable domain reads EAGVVQSPRYKIIEKKQPVAFWCNPISGHNTLYWYLQNLGQGPELLIRYENEEAVDDSQLPKDRFSAERLKGVDSTLKIQPAELGDSAVYLCASSEGPDTQYFGPGTRLTVL.

This clonotype has at least ten counts. The rearrangement links TRBV6-5 to TRBJ1-2; 8 nucleotides match TRBD1. Germline V gene sequence: CDR1 MNHEY, CDR2 SVGAGI. The CDR3 length is 14 residues. J gave up 8 bases and V 0 bases, and 5 bases lay outside the gene matches. CDR3 sequence (DNA): TGTGCCAGCAGTTACTCAGGACAGGGTGCGGGCTACACCTTC. This gives the protein CASSYSGQGAGYTF.

This clonotype came up a few times. This sequence joins TRBV5-1 and TRBJ2-5, with 7 bases aligning to TRBD2. V lost 1 base, J lost 2 bases, and 8 bases stayed unmatched. Germline values: CDR1 SGHRS, CDR2 YFSETQ. This CDR3 region has 16 residues. Here the CDR3 DNA reads TGCGCCAGCAGCTTGAGCTCGGGGGGAATACAAGAGACCCAGTACTTC. Translation: CASSLSSGGIQETQYF.

This clonotype was picked up many times. The chain links TRBV20-1 to TRBJ1-5; no firm D call. The germline V and J ends were trimmed by 1 base and 2 bases, with 21 bases remaining between them. There are 18 residues in the CDR3. Germline V lookup: CDR1 DFQATT, CDR2 SNEGSKA (reference sequence). CDR3 in DNA: TGCAGTGCTAGAGCCCGGAGCGGACGGGCGAGGGGCAATCAGCCCCAGCATTTT. Residues: CSARARSGRARGNQPQHF.

The genes are TRBV20-1 and TRBJ2-1, with D perhaps matching TRBD2 (5 bases). CDR1 is DFQATT and CDR2 is SNEGSKA in the germline V gene (reference sequence). The CDR3 spans 15 residues. With 1 base removed from V and 2 bases from J, the gap between germline ends came to 12 bases. In nucleotides, the CDR3 is TGCAGTGCTAGAGGCGGGCGGGTGACCTACAATGAGCAGTTCTTC. Its protein product is CSARGGRVTYNEQFF.

This sequence joins TRBV7-9 and TRBJ2-3; no clear D gene. The length of the CDR3 is 15 residues. Germline CDR1 is SEHNR and CDR2 is FQNEAQ (reference sequence). V was cut by 1 base and J by 1 base, with 9 bases left in between. The CDR3 region is CASSLVDLRTDTQYF. The CDR3 region has the DNA TGTGCCAGCAGCTTAGTAGATCTACGCACAGATACGCAGTATTTT.

This clonotype was detected ten times or more. The CDR3 region has the DNA TGCAGTGCCTGGACAGCGAACACTGAAGCTTTCTTT. Its translation: CSAWTANTEAFF. This sequence joins TRBV20-1 and TRBJ1-1; D is possibly TRBD1 (6 bases). Trimming took 6 bases from V and 1 from J, leaving 9 bases between them. Germline assignment: CDR1 DFQATT and CDR2 SNEGSKA (reference sequence). The CDR3 sequence is 12 residues long.

In this sample, this clonotype turned up many times. V usage is TRBV20-1 and J usage is TRBJ2-5; D unclear. V shed 4 bases and J shed 5 bases, with 11 bases lying between them. This CDR3 has 12 amino acids. The V gene's germline CDR1 is DFQATT and CDR2 SNEGSKA (reference sequence). Written as DNA, the CDR3 is TGCAGTGCTAAGGTTCCCGCGGAGACCCAGTACTTC. Its translation: CSAKVPAETQYF.

There are a few counts of this clonotype. The chain has TRBV2 and TRBJ2-7; possible D gene TRBD2, 6 bases. V lost 6 bases and J 2 bases, leaving 14 bases between the germline ends. The CDR3 length is 14 residues. Germline-derived CDR1 and CDR2 are SNHLY and FYNNEI. CDR3 in amino acids: CASRNRDFAYEQYF. In DNA form, the CDR3 reads TGTGCCAGCAGGAACCGGGACTTCGCCTACGAGCAGTACTTC.

This clonotype was detected ten times or more. The chain recombines TRBV12-3 or TRBV12-4 with TRBJ2-2, with TRBD1 matching over 10 bases. This CDR3 has 15 residues. V lost 2 bases and J lost 6; bases outside the gene matches: 3. Here the CDR3 DNA reads TGTGCCAGCAGTTTACTTGGACAGGGGGCCGGGGAGCTGTTTTTT. Its protein product is CASSLLGQGAGELFF.

The table lists this clonotype with many counts. This rearrangement joins TRBV24-1 to TRBJ1-1, with D maybe TRBD1 (6 bases). The germline CDR1 and CDR2 sequences are KGHDR and SFDVKD. The length of the CDR3 is 13 residues. V lost 9 bases and J 4 bases, leaving 14 bases between the germline ends. CDR3 DNA sequence: TGTGCCACCCGAAGGGGGGGGACCACTGAAGCTTTCTTT. It is translated as CATRRGGTTEAFF.

V usage is TRBV10-3 and J usage is TRBJ1-2; no definite D call. This CDR3 is 15 amino acids long. Germline V gives CDR1 ENHRY, CDR2 SYGVKD. V lost 0 bases and J 4 bases, leaving 12 bases between the germline ends. In DNA, the CDR3 is TGTGCCATCAGTGAGTCGATACGGAGCTTCTATGGCTACACCTTC. This codes for CAISESIRSFYGYTF.

V and J are TRBV14 and TRBJ2-7; 7 bases fit TRBD2. Per germline, CDR1 SGHDN and CDR2 FVKESK. The CDR3 runs 15 residues. J was trimmed by 3 bases and V by 1 base; bases with no gene match: 6. The CDR3 bases are TGTGCCAGCAGCCAAGTTGGGGGACTACGCTACGAGCAGTACTTC. Its translation is CASSQVGGLRYEQYF.

This clonotype showed up many times. The chain joins TRBV13 to TRBJ2-7; 7 nucleotides match TRBD2. Germline assignment: CDR1 PRHDT and CDR2 FYEKMQ (reference sequence). The CDR3 sequence is 18 residues long. After removal of 0 bases from V and 4 bases from J, the junction contained 15 bases not matched to a gene. The CDR3 DNA reads TGTGCCAGCAGCTTAGGCCGTTTCAGTCGTGGCGGGAGTTACGAGCAGTACTTC. It yields the protein CASSLGRFSRGGSYEQYF.

This clonotype was counted at least ten times. The J gene is TRBJ2-6, the V gene TRBV10-3; tentatively, D is TRBD1 or TRBD2 (5 bases each). Germline CDR1 ENHRY, CDR2 SYGVKD. The CDR3 loop spans 18 amino acids. V lost 8 bases and J 0 bases, leaving 20 bases between the germline ends. As DNA, the CDR3 is TGTGCCATCTCTTCTTGGTTGTCGGGGCCCTCTGGGGCCAACGTCCTGACTTTC. Protein sequence: CAISSWLSGPSGANVLTF.

Concerning this clonotype: This may be a read error: a much more frequent sequence differs by one nucleotide. The chain links TRBV29-1 to TRBJ2-7; TRBD1 might be the D (5 bases). The CDR3 loop spans 13 amino acids. The germline V gene encodes CDR1 SQVTM and CDR2 ANQGSEA. The ends were cut back, 5 bases at V and 3 bases at J, with 14 bases in the middle. Here the CDR3 reads CSVRRQPGYEQYF. The CDR3 DNA reads as TGCAGCGTTCGCCGACAGCCTGGCTACGAGCAGTACTTC.

This clonotype was recorded many times. The chain is built from TRBV11-2 and TRBJ2-4, with D maybe TRBD2 (5 bases). Germline values: CDR1 SGHAT, CDR2 FQNNGV. Trimming cost V 7 bases and J 9 bases, with 13 bases left between them. This CDR3 region has 12 residues. The CDR3 DNA reads TGTGCCAGCAACCAACTAGACTTCATTCAGTACTTC. Residues: CASNQLDFIQYF.

This clonotype was observed a few times. This chain links TRBV9 with TRBJ2-1; D remains ambiguous. Per the germline V gene, CDR1 is SGDLS and CDR2 is YYNGEE. This CDR3 contains 16 residues. Trimming left V 2 bases short and J 7 bases short, with 19 bases between. In nucleotides, the CDR3 is TGTGCCAGCAGCGTCCCGCTAGAAGGTGGTGGGAATGAGCAGTTCTTC. It encodes CASSVPLEGGGNEQFF.

This clonotype was observed at least ten times. One end of the junction varies from germline; a read error may be responsible. The chain links TRBV10-3 to TRBJ2-1; a possible D gene is TRBD2 (5 bases). The CDR3 length is 12 residues. CDR1 is ENHRY and CDR2 is SYGVKD in the germline V gene. CDR3 sequence (DNA): TGTGCCATCACTGAGGGTACTGGTGAGCAGTTCTTC. This codes for CAITEGTGEQFF.

The chain has TRBV15 and TRBJ2-2, with D perhaps TRBD1 (6 bases). There are 14 residues in the CDR3. The V end was cut by 6 bases, the J end by 2 bases, with 10 bases between. CDR1 is LNHNV and CDR2 is YYDKDF in the germline V gene (reference sequence). The CDR3 DNA sequence: TGTGCCACCAGGGACAGATTAAACACCGGGGAGCTGTTTTTT. The encoded protein is CATRDRLNTGELFF.

In this sample, this clonotype turned up many times. This chain links TRBV6-5 with TRBJ2-5, with D perhaps matching TRBD1 or TRBD2 (5 bases each). The CDR3 sequence is 14 residues long. The germline V gene has CDR1 MNHEY and CDR2 SVGAGI. Trimming removed 4 bases at V and 5 bases at J, with 14 bases between. CDR3 region: CASSLKGRGETQYF. The CDR3 nucleotides read TGTGCCAGCAGTTTAAAGGGACGAGGGGAGACCCAGTACTTC.

There are many counts of this clonotype. The chain employs TRBV5-1 and TRBJ2-2, with D tentatively TRBD1 or TRBD2 (5 bases each). This CDR3 is built from 16 residues. The germline V gene encodes CDR1 SGHRS and CDR2 YFSETQ. V dropped 4 bases and J dropped 0 bases, with 13 bases sitting between them. The CDR3 here is CASSLGRASNTGELFF. The CDR3 DNA reads TGCGCCAGCAGCCTGGGACGGGCCTCGAACACCGGGGAGCTGTTTTTT.

The chain links TRBV29-1 to TRBJ2-5; possibly TRBD1 for D (6 bases). V lost 7 bases, J lost 5 bases, and 17 bases lay in between. CDR3 length equals 13 residues. The germline V gene encodes CDR1 SQVTM and CDR2 ANQGSEA. The CDR3 sequence: CSAPGQVMETQYF. CDR3 nucleotides: TGCAGCGCACCGGGACAAGTGATGGAGACCCAGTACTTC.